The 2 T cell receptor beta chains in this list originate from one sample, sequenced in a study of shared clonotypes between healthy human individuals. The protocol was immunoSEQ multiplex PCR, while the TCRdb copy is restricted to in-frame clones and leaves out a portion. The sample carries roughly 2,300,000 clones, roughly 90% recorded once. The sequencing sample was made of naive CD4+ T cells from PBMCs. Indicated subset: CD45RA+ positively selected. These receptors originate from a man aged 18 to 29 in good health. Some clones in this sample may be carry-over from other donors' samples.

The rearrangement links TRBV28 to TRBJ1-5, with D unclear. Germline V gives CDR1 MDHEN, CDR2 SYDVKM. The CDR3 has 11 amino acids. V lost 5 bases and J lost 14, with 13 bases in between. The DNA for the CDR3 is TGTGCCAGCAGTACCGGACCCCGCAAGCATTTT. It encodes CASSTGPRKHF.

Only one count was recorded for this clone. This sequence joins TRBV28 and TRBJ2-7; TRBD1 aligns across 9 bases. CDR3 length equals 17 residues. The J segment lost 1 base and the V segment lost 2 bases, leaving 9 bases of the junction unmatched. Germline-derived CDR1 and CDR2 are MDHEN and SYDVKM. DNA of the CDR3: TGTGCCAGCAGTTTACTTGGGGGGACAGGGAAATCCTACGAGCAGTACTTC. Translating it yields CASSLLGGTGKSYEQYF.